Included here is one T cell receptor beta chain sequence, with context. Original processing methods: Amplification of reference gene primers provided the estimated nucleated cell counts. Some clones are missing from TCRdb's copy, which holds only in-frame ones; the method was immunoSEQ multiplex PCR. V and J calls and clone size are copied from that table; D and trimming were computed from the DNA. The data show 160,000 or so clones, about 88% seen once. The data originate from a study of blood T cell repertoires in COVID-19. Study-wide background: Samples of COVID-19 (acute and convalescent) were obtained from the United States, Italy and Spain.

Enrolment of Seattle patients took place during active infection, and they were followed longitudinally. The V gene's germline CDR1 is SGHAT and CDR2 FQNNGV. Deletions cut 0 bases from V and 4 bases from J, with 16 bases between. The CDR3 has 16 amino acids. This TCR derives from a woman between 45 and 65 years old with COVID-19, enrolled during active disease. The material sequenced was peripheral blood. The chain is built from TRBV11-2 and TRBJ2-7; D possibly corresponds to TRBD2 (6 bases). CDR3 amino acids: CASSLESGPGLYEQYF. The CDR3 coding sequence is TGTGCCAGCAGCTTAGAATCGGGACCGGGACTTTACGAGCAGTACTTC.